This T cell receptor beta chain emerged from a study of radiation and T cells in renal cell carcinoma. General study findings and limits: Without pretreatment biopsies, baseline tumor clonotype presence was undetermined. From baseline, blood top tumor clonotypes peaked at 2 weeks post-radiation.

This sample's time point: blood 4 weeks post-SBRT, at nephrectomy. The treatment is: 15 Gy SBRT to primary tumor, nephrectomy 4 weeks later. Nephrectomy followed 15 Gy stereotactic body radiation by 4 weeks. With respect to this clone: Its antigen is as yet unknown.

Measured with immunoSEQ multiplex PCR; TCRdb has only the in-frame clones, and not every one. The sample lists 150,000 to 200,000 clones; 88% were seen once. The sample in question was blood, obtained from a patient whose treatment included radiotherapy and nephrectomy. The clonotype originates from a woman aged 45-65 years with renal cell carcinoma.

CDR3 DNA: TGTGCCAGCAGAGACAGGGGGCGCTCCTATAATTCACCCCTCCACTTT. Amino acids: CASRDRGRSYNSPLHF. The V gene is TRBV6-6, the J gene TRBJ1-6; 10 bases match TRBD1. V trimming: 6 bases; J trimming: 0 bases; junction bases outside the gene matches: 2. The germline V gene encodes CDR1 MNHNY and CDR2 SVGAGI (reference sequence). The CDR3 is made up of 16 amino acids.